This T cell receptor (beta chain) was sequenced in a study of blood T cell repertoires in COVID-19. Study at large: Whether acute or convalescent, the COVID-19 samples came from the United States, Italy and Spain.

Produced via immunoSEQ multiplex PCR; TCRdb's table is partial and in-frame only. The profile covers about 190,000 clones, with 60% to 85% appearing a single time and 15% to 20% taken by the ten largest. V lost 3 bases and J 7 bases, leaving 21 bases between the germline ends. This CDR3 has 16 amino acids. Germline loops: CDR1 MNHEY, CDR2 SMNVEV (reference sequence). This clone showed up just a few times. The sample consisted of peripheral blood. The chain uses TRBV27 and TRBJ1-2; TRBD1 might be the D (6 bases). The sequence derives from a man aged 55-75 years with active or convalescent COVID-19. The CDR3, as DNA: TGTGCCAGCAGTTTTTCCGCGACAGGTGCCGGCGGTGGCTACACCTTC. It specifies CASSFSATGAGGGYTF.